The 30 T cell receptor beta chains given below trace back to one sample, sequenced in a study of T cell changes during pregnancy in multiple sclerosis. TCRdb's copy holds only in-frame clones and misses some; the assay was immunoSEQ multiplex PCR. There are around 83,000 clones in the sample; about nine tenths occur only once, and under 0.6% lies in the top ten. Sequences were derived from CD4+ T cells from peripheral blood mononuclear cells, sampled in the second trimester of pregnancy. All receptors derive from a female donor with multiple sclerosis, enrolled in a pregnancy study.

The chain joins TRBV7-2 to TRBJ2-7, with 7 bases matching TRBD1. The V segment lost 5 bases and the J segment 5 bases; nucleotides outside the gene matches: 6. CDR1 is SGHTA, CDR2 FQGNSA, per germline. The CDR3 has 13 amino acids. This chain's CDR3 is CASSEQQGNEQYF. CDR3 nucleotides: TGTGCCAGCAGCGAGCAACAGGGGAACGAGCAGTACTTC.

This clone was counted between two and nine times. The chain carries TRBV10-1 and TRBJ2-7; possible D gene TRBD2, 6 bases. This CDR3 is 14 amino acids long. Germline values: CDR1 WNHNN, CDR2 SYGVQD (reference sequence). V was pared by 2 bases and J by 3 bases, with 11 bases between. CDR3 DNA sequence: TGCGCCAGCAGTGAGAGCAGGGAGGTCTACGAGCAGTACTTC. Its translation is CASSESREVYEQYF.

V gene TRBV6-5 combines with J gene TRBJ1-1; TRBD1 is a possible D gene (6 bases). The CDR3 length is 14 residues. CDR1 and CDR2 (germline): MNHEY, SVGAGI. Trimming left V 4 bases short and J 5 bases short, with 14 bases between. CDR3 nucleotide sequence: TGTGCCAGCAGTTCGCCAGGGGTAGGGACTGAAGCTTTCTTT. Its translation: CASSSPGVGTEAFF.

V and J are TRBV30 and TRBJ2-1; 10 bases match TRBD1. J gave up 3 bases and V 2 bases, and 7 bases lay outside the gene matches. This CDR3 is built from 16 residues. Per the germline V gene, CDR1 is GTSNPN and CDR2 is SVGIG (reference sequence). CDR3 sequence: CAWSKGDRGLYNEQFF. CDR3 DNA: TGTGCCTGGAGTAAGGGCGACAGGGGGCTCTACAATGAGCAGTTCTTC.

The V gene is TRBV6-6, the J gene TRBJ1-2; D perhaps matches TRBD1 (5 bases). CDR1 is MNHNY and CDR2 is SVGAGI in the germline V gene (reference sequence). This CDR3 region has 12 residues. Trimming took off 4 bases at V and 6 bases at J, with 9 bases between the two ends. DNA of the CDR3: TGTGCCAGCAGTTCAGGGATGGATGGCTACACCTTC. Amino acids: CASSSGMDGYTF.

This chain connects TRBV2 to TRBJ1-1; D ambiguous. Trimming shortened V by 6 bases and J by 0 bases, and 8 bases separated the two germline ends. This CDR3 has 13 amino acids. CDR1 and CDR2 from the germline V gene are SNHLY and FYNNEI. This CDR3 reads CASRRHMNTEAFF. Here the CDR3 DNA reads TGTGCCAGCAGACGCCACATGAACACTGAAGCTTTCTTT. Full variable domain (rest looked up from reference TRBV2 and TRBJ1-1): EPEVTQTPSHQVTQMGQEVILRCVPISNHLYFYWYRQILGQKVEFLVSFYNNEISEKSEIFDDQFSVERPDGSNFTLKIRSTKLEDSAMYFCASRRHMNTEAFFGQGTRLTVV.

This rearrangement joins TRBV15 to TRBJ2-3; TRBD2 matches 12 bases. The CDR3 has 17 residues. The germline gives CDR1 LNHNV, CDR2 YYDKDF (reference sequence). Trimming at V came to 1 base and at J to 5 bases, leaving 7 bases not matched to a gene. CDR3 in DNA: TGTGCCACCAGCAGAGGTCTAGCGGGGGGGCTTGTAGATACGCAGTATTTT. It specifies CATSRGLAGGLVDTQYF.

This chain joins TRBV11-2 and TRBJ2-7; 7 bases fit TRBD2. Trimming at V came to 6 bases and at J to 3 bases, leaving 11 bases not matched to a gene. The CDR3 runs to 15 residues. CDR1 and CDR2 from the germline V gene are SGHAT and FQNNGV. The CDR3 DNA reads TGTGCCAGCAGTCCGAACAGCGGGACGGTCTACGAGCAGTACTTC. Translating it yields CASSPNSGTVYEQYF.

The V and J genes are TRBV19 and TRBJ1-2, with D maybe TRBD1 (5 bases). The CDR3 spans 14 residues. In germline, CDR1 is LNHDA, CDR2 SQIVND (reference sequence). V dropped 5 bases and J dropped 6 bases, with 16 bases sitting between them. The DNA for the CDR3 is TGTGCCAGTAGTCCACAGCGAGTGGGGCATGGCTACACCTTC. Translation: CASSPQRVGHGYTF.

The rearrangement uses TRBV5-1 and TRBJ2-2, with D perhaps matching TRBD2 (5 bases). This CDR3 comprises 17 residues. Trimming cost V 4 bases and J 1 base, with 17 bases left between them. Germline V lookup: CDR1 SGHRS, CDR2 YFSETQ. As DNA, the CDR3 is TGCGCCAGCAGCCGCGTGGGCGGGCGACAGAACACCGGGGAGCTGTTTTTT. It specifies CASSRVGGRQNTGELFF. The whole variable domain, filled in from reference TRBV5-1 and TRBJ2-2, reads KAGVTQTPRYLIKTRGQQVTLSCSPISGHRSVSWYQQTPGQGLQFLFEYFSETQRNKGNFPGRFSGRQFSNSRSEMNVSTLELGDSALYLCASSRVGGRQNTGELFFGEGSRLTVL.

The chain has TRBV7-6 and TRBJ2-7, with TRBD2 identical over 10 bases. V lost 4 bases to trimming and J lost 3 bases; unmatched junction nucleotides: 9. Germline CDR1 reads SGHVS; CDR2 reads FNYEAQ. CDR3 size: 16 residues. The CDR3 nucleotides read TGTGCCAGCAGCTCCGGTAGGACTAGCGGTAACTACGAGCAGTACTTC. Translation gives CASSSGRTSGNYEQYF.

This clone was picked up a small number of times. The genes are TRBV30 and TRBJ1-4; TRBD1 matches at 9 bases. With V trimmed by 1 base and J by 4 bases, 7 bases remained unmatched. The CDR3 totals 16 residues. The germline V gene encodes CDR1 GTSNPN and CDR2 SVGIG (reference sequence). In nucleotides, the CDR3 is TGTGCCTGGAGTGGGGACAGGGTTCGGGTTAATGAAAAACTGTTTTTT. It codes for CAWSGDRVRVNEKLFF. The entire variable domain, with the rest obtained from reference TRBV30 and TRBJ1-4, is as follows: SQTIHQWPATLVQPVGSPLSLECTVEGTSNPNLYWYRQAAGRGLQLLFYSVGIGQISSEVPQNLSASRPQDRQFILSSKKLLLSDSGFYLCAWSGDRVRVNEKLFFGSGTQLSVL.

The V and J genes are TRBV6-6 and TRBJ1-5; D is uncertain. V was cut by 5 bases and J by 11 bases, with 16 bases left in between. CDR1 MNHNY and CDR2 SVGAGI come from the germline V gene (reference sequence). The CDR3 totals 13 residues. CDR3 sequence: CASSPQVREAQHF. The CDR3 DNA reads TGTGCCAGCAGTCCTCAGGTCCGGGAGGCCCAGCATTTT.

The genes are TRBV20-1 and TRBJ1-5, with D possibly matching TRBD1 (5 bases). CDR1 and CDR2 (germline): DFQATT, SNEGSKA (reference sequence). The V and J ends lost 6 bases and 6 bases respectively, with 9 bases between them. The CDR3 is 11 residues long. CDR3 in DNA: TGCAGTGCAGCCGGGGGTCAGCCCCAGCATTTT. Protein: CSAAGGQPQHF.

V is TRBV5-6 and J is TRBJ2-2; D not certain. The CDR3 is 14 amino acids. Germline V gives CDR1 SGHDT, CDR2 YYEEEE. With 3 bases removed from V and 4 bases from J, the gap between germline ends came to 10 bases. CDR3 region: CASSSPPGTGELFF. DNA for the CDR3: TGTGCCAGCAGCTCCCCCCCGGGCACCGGGGAGCTGTTTTTT. The full variable domain, rest sourced from reference TRBV5-6 and TRBJ2-2, is DAGVTQSPTHLIKTRGQQVTLRCSPKSGHDTVSWYQQALGQGPQFIFQYYEEEERQRGNFPDRFSGHQFPNYSSELNVNALLLGDSALYLCASSSPPGTGELFFGEGSRLTVL.

The gene calls are TRBV28 and TRBJ1-1; TRBD1 is a possible D gene (6 bases). Trimming took 2 bases from V and 12 from J, leaving 16 bases between them. CDR1 and CDR2 (germline): MDHEN, SYDVKM. This CDR3 comprises 13 residues. The CDR3 here is CASSLAVPGEPFF. In nucleotides, the CDR3 is TGTGCCAGCAGTTTAGCAGTTCCAGGGGAACCTTTCTTT.

V gene TRBV19 combines with J gene TRBJ2-7, with 8 bases that match TRBD1. The CDR3 runs 15 residues. Per the germline V gene, CDR1 is LNHDA and CDR2 is SQIVND (reference sequence). Germline trimming cut 3 bases from V and 3 bases from J; bases unmatched to any gene: 7. The DNA for the CDR3 is TGTGCCAGTAGTATGAACAGGGGGAGAGGCTACGAGCAGTACTTC. Translation gives CASSMNRGRGYEQYF.

V gene TRBV30 combines with J gene TRBJ2-7; D ambiguous. The CDR3 sequence is 12 residues long. Germline-derived CDR1 and CDR2 are GTSNPN and SVGIG (reference sequence). Trimming shortened V by 3 bases and J by 0 bases, and 6 bases separated the two germline ends. The CDR3 nucleotides are TGTGCCTGGAGCCCGAGCTCCTACGAGCAGTACTTC. Translation: CAWSPSSYEQYF.

The chain joins TRBV11-1 to TRBJ1-2, with D possibly TRBD1 on 5 matching bases. Germline V CDR1 and CDR2: SGHAT, FQDESV (reference sequence). This CDR3 is built from 14 residues. V was clipped by 5 bases and J by 4 bases, with 14 bases between them. CDR3: CASSPRGRGYGYTF. The CDR3 DNA reads TGTGCCAGCAGCCCCCGGGGGAGGGGCTATGGCTACACCTTC.

This clone was recorded only once. This rearrangement joins TRBV6-1 to TRBJ1-3, with D hard to call. The CDR3 is 13 residues long. Germline V CDR1 and CDR2: MNHNS, SASEGT. V dropped 8 bases and J dropped 7 bases, with 15 bases sitting between them. The CDR3 DNA is TGTGCCAGCCTTCAAGGCGAGAGGAACACCATATATTTT. Protein product: CASLQGERNTIYF.

V and J are TRBV7-6 and TRBJ2-7, with 12 bases that match TRBD2. Germline CDR1 is SGHVS and CDR2 is FNYEAQ. Trimming cost V 1 base and J 6 bases; bases outside gene matches: 13. The CDR3 extends over 18 amino acids. CDR3 coding DNA: TGTGCCAGCAGCTTAGTTGGACTAGCGGGATCTCGGTGTGGCGAGCAGTACTTC. Translating gives CASSLVGLAGSRCGEQYF.

The chain couples TRBV5-6 to TRBJ2-1, with 7 bases that match TRBD2. V lost 3 bases to trimming and J lost 0 bases; unmatched junction nucleotides: 9. This CDR3 has 17 amino acids. Germline V gene sequence: CDR1 SGHDT, CDR2 YYEEEE. The CDR3 coding sequence is TGTGCCAGCAGCTCCTATAGCGGGTCGAGCTCCTACAATGAGCAGTTCTTC. Its translation: CASSSYSGSSSYNEQFF.

The count of this clone is one. J is TRBJ2-2 and V is TRBV27, with 8 bases identical to TRBD1. Germline trimming cut 5 bases from V and 4 bases from J; bases unmatched to any gene: 12. This CDR3 is 17 amino acids long. CDR1 MNHEY and CDR2 SMNVEV come from the germline V gene (reference sequence). The CDR3 coding sequence is TGTGCCAGCAGTCGACAAACAGGGGACAGGAGCACCGGGGAGCTGTTTTTT. Its translation is CASSRQTGDRSTGELFF.

The V and J genes are TRBV19 and TRBJ1-1; D is ambiguous. The length of the CDR3 is 15 residues. Per the germline V gene, CDR1 is LNHDA and CDR2 is SQIVND (reference sequence). Trimming pared 3 bases from V and 4 bases from J, leaving 15 bases between. CDR3 region: CASSIGPNAGTEAFF. The CDR3 coding sequence is TGTGCCAGTAGTATTGGACCCAACGCGGGCACTGAAGCTTTCTTT.

This chain connects TRBV18 to TRBJ1-4; the D is unclear. The CDR3 contains 14 residues. V was pared by 6 bases and J by 3 bases, with 11 bases between. CDR1 is KGHSH and CDR2 is LQKENI in the germline V gene. CDR3 sequence reads: CASSHEEPNEKLFF. The CDR3 DNA is TGTGCCAGCTCTCATGAGGAGCCTAATGAAAAACTGTTTTTT.

The V call is TRBV19, the J call TRBJ2-5; D is possibly TRBD1 (5 bases). The CDR3 length is 12 residues. Germline CDR1 reads LNHDA; CDR2 reads SQIVND (reference sequence). Trimming took off 4 bases at V and 5 bases at J, with 8 bases between the two ends. CDR3 DNA: TGTGCCAGTAGTACAGGGAAGGAGACCCAGTACTTC. Protein: CASSTGKETQYF.

The chain links TRBV2 to TRBJ2-7, with 8 bases aligning to TRBD1. The germline V gene has CDR1 SNHLY and CDR2 FYNNEI. The CDR3 is 12 residues long. The V gene end was trimmed by 7 bases and the J gene end by 7 bases; junction bases not matched to a gene: 6. The CDR3 DNA follows: TGTGCCAGCACCCCGGGACAGGTTGAGCAGTACTTC. Translating it yields CASTPGQVEQYF.

The chain has TRBV4-3 and TRBJ2-7; 8 bases fit TRBD1. In germline, CDR1 is LGHNA, CDR2 YSLEER. This CDR3 contains 15 residues. V shed 2 bases and J 2 bases; nucleotides not matched to a gene: 5. The CDR3 DNA follows: TGCGCCAGCAGCCAAAGCAGGGGGCTTACCTACGAGCAGTACTTC. Its translation: CASSQSRGLTYEQYF.

The chain carries TRBV2 and TRBJ2-5; 14 nucleotides line up with TRBD2. The CDR3 extends over 14 amino acids. The germline CDR1 and CDR2 sequences are SNHLY and FYNNEI. V lost 6 bases, J lost 7 bases, and 4 bases stayed unmatched. CDR3 loop: CASRGTSGGGTQYF. Written as DNA, the CDR3 is TGTGCCAGCAGAGGGACTAGCGGGGGAGGGACCCAGTACTTC.

The rearrangement joins TRBV7-9 to TRBJ1-5; 7 nucleotides match TRBD1. CDR1 and CDR2 from the germline V gene are SEHNR and FQNEAQ (reference sequence). Germline trimming cut 3 bases from V and 0 bases from J; bases unmatched to any gene: 8. The length of the CDR3 is 17 residues. CDR3 loop: CASSFVVGTDSNQPQHF. Written as DNA, the CDR3 is TGTGCCAGCAGCTTTGTCGTTGGGACAGATAGCAATCAGCCCCAGCATTTT.